The T cell receptor (beta chain) described here comes from a study of cytomegalovirus exposure and HLA in healthy donors. This CDR3 has 13 residues. V was trimmed by 2 bases and J by 5 bases, leaving 4 bases between them. Germline CDR1 reads SEHNR; CDR2 reads FQNEAQ (reference sequence). Libraries were prepared by immunoSEQ multiplex PCR; TCRdb keeps only in-frame clonotypes and omits some of them. Seen here are around 60,000 clones, 85% to 95% observed once, and the top ten hold nearly 6%. The receptor's source is a woman between 18 and 29 years old in good health and CMV-seropositive. Input material: PBMCs. The chain combines TRBV7-9 with TRBJ1-6, with D uncertain. The CDR3 protein is CASSLSDNSPLHF. The CDR3, as DNA: TGTGCCAGCAGCTTATCCGATAATTCACCCCTCCACTTT.